This entry concerns a single T cell receptor (beta chain). Its specificity is unknown. TCRdb's copy holds only in-frame clones and misses some; the assay was immunoSEQ multiplex PCR. The sample lists some 130,000 clones, just under 95% seen once, with roughly 7% in the top ten. This record comes from a study of T cell responses to AZD1222 COVID-19 vaccine. Study outcomes and limitations: Repertoire sampling was restricted to post-peak T cell response timepoints.

CDR3 length: 11 amino acids. CDR1 and CDR2 (germline): MNHEY, SMNVEV (reference sequence). Between the trimmed V and J ends, which lost 4 bases and 4 bases, there was a span of 2 bases. Specimen: peripheral blood, collected 28 days after the second AZD1222 dose. The TCR originated in an adult who received the AZD1222 COVID-19 vaccine. The chain joins TRBV27 to TRBJ2-1; no clear D. Here the CDR3 reads CASSWYNEQFF. The CDR3, as DNA: TGTGCCAGCAGTTGGTACAATGAGCAGTTCTTC.